This T cell receptor beta chain was captured in a study of blood T cell repertoires in COVID-19 (dated by TCRdb to 2020 to 2022). Some background on the complete study: Samples from collaborators originated in the United States, Italy and Spain and spanned both the acute and convalescent phases of COVID-19. HLA class I and class II types, where available, came from metadata supplied by the sample provider rather than from assay-based typing. The dataset comprised deeply sampled blood TCRbeta repertoires from subjects exposed to, actively infected with, or recovered from COVID-19. The sample metadata nearly always contained a de-identified subject ID, COVID-19 status, age in years and sex. The repertoires were made available in a free public database intended to serve as a resource for research on the immune response to SARS-CoV-2. The prospective study material was composed of cDNA or gDNA derived from T cells, B-cell-depleted T cells, or PBMCs. Samples were obtained from the ongoing ImmuneRACE study (first 160 participants) and from 1,000 to 1,500 subjects provided by 6 global collaborators.

As encoded in the germline V gene, CDR1 is MGHRA while CDR2 is YSYEKL. The CDR3, cysteine through phenylalanine, is 18 amino acids long. Solely the CDR3 DNA is kept, with 54 bases framed from the first base. V sheds 0 bases and J sheds 1 base, leaving 16 bases between their ends. In its sample, this clone was seen once. Its antigen is still unknown. Per-base quality was not reported, and no clone a single base away is much larger than it. Study-wide findings and limitations: The quantity of clinical and demographic metadata differed by source and by participant and was supplied without curation.

The immunoSEQ Assay, a bias-controlled multiplex PCR, was used to amplify TCRbeta CDR3 regions from genomic DNA. In the original analysis: Nucleated cell counts per sample were estimated from amplification of reference gene primers within the assay. Sequence reads were collapsed and filtered to measure the absolute abundance of every unique TCRbeta CDR3 rearrangement. For each sample, productive Simpson clonality was calculated as the square root of Simpson's diversity index across productive rearrangements. TCRdb obtained this table from immuneACCESS and retained in-frame rearrangements with V and J assigned. These tables miss some clones; where compared with another copy, unresolved V genes account for less than half of the shortfall, and the remainder is unexplained. Clonal size and the V and J genes are those of that table, whereas D and trimming came from the DNA. In all, the sample holds about 150,000 clones, and over 75% of those were seen once. 5% of the sample rests with the top ten.

Each collaborating institution followed its own protocols to collect whole blood in K2EDTA tubes. Collaborator samples were shipped for TCRbeta analysis as frozen whole blood, isolated PBMCs, or DNA extracted from either sample type. The source is a woman aged 45-59 years with acute or convalescent COVID-19. Sample: peripheral blood. The rearrangement combines TRBV4-1 with TRBJ2-1, with a weak D call of TRBD2 (5 bases match). The DNA reads TGCGCCAGCAGCCAAGATCGGAATCGGGAATGGTCCTACAATGAGCAGTTCTTC. It translates as CASSQDRNREWSYNEQFF.